Listed here are 22 T cell receptor beta chains from one sample, sequenced in a study of cytomegalovirus exposure and HLA in healthy donors. Data came from immunoSEQ multiplex PCR; TCRdb stores just in-frame clones and leaves some out. The sample shows some 240,000 clones, roughly 84% of them seen only once. The specimen was PBMCs. These receptors were obtained from a woman aged 18-29 years in good health and CMV-seropositive.

The chain has TRBV27 and TRBJ2-2, with D uncertain. The V gene lost 5 bases and the J gene lost 2 bases, with 18 bases spanning the gap. CDR1 is MNHEY, CDR2 SMNVEV, per germline (reference sequence). This CDR3 is 17 amino acids long. CDR3 bases: TGTGCCAGCAGTCCCACCCTGACATCATACAACACCGGGGAGCTGTTTTTT. Protein sequence: CASSPTLTSYNTGELFF.

The chain has TRBV28 and TRBJ2-7, with 8 bases identical to TRBD1. This CDR3 comprises 15 residues. The J segment lost 3 bases and the V segment lost 6 bases, leaving 10 bases of the junction unmatched. Germline values: CDR1 MDHEN, CDR2 SYDVKM. The CDR3 is CASSVWAGGLYEQYF. The DNA of the CDR3 is TGTGCCAGCAGCGTTTGGGCAGGGGGCCTCTACGAGCAGTACTTC. Full variable domain (rest looked up from reference TRBV28 and TRBJ2-7): DVKVTQSSRYLVKRTGEKVFLECVQDMDHENMFWYRQDPGLGLRLIYFSYDVKMKEKGDIPEGYSVSREKKERFSLILESASTNQTSMYLCASSVWAGGLYEQYFGPGTRLTVT.

The V call is TRBV10-3, the J call TRBJ2-7; TRBD2 might be the D (5 bases). Germline V gene lookup returns CDR1 ENHRY and CDR2 SYGVKD. The V and J ends lost 3 bases and 0 bases respectively, with 9 bases between them. This CDR3 region has 14 residues. The CDR3 DNA reads as TGTGCCATCAGTGAAAGCGGAGCCTCCTACGAGCAGTACTTC. Translation: CAISESGASYEQYF.

The chain employs TRBV15 and TRBJ2-7, with D tentatively TRBD1 (7 bases). The CDR3 consists of 14 residues. V was shortened by 5 bases and J by 4 bases, with 15 bases between the two germline ends. Germline CDR1 reads LNHNV; CDR2 reads YYDKDF (reference sequence). The CDR3 sequence: CATSGGGSRYEQYF. Written as DNA, the CDR3 is TGTGCCACCAGCGGAGGGGGCAGCCGGTACGAGCAGTACTTC.

V gene TRBV25-1 combines with J gene TRBJ2-7; no definite D call. V shed 3 bases and J shed 6 bases, with 18 bases lying between them. CDR1 is MGHDK and CDR2 is SYGVNS in the germline V gene. This CDR3 contains 15 residues. The CDR3: CASSDSIGFAGEQYF. CDR3 DNA: TGTGCCAGCAGTGATTCGATCGGATTCGCAGGCGAGCAGTACTTC.

V and J are TRBV9 and TRBJ2-1; D not resolved. The CDR3 runs to 13 residues. The V end was cut by 3 bases, the J end by 5 bases, with 9 bases between. Germline V gene data show CDR1 as SGDLS and CDR2 as YYNGEE. CDR3 residues: CASSDPQDNEQFF. The CDR3 coding sequence is TGTGCCAGCAGCGACCCTCAGGACAATGAGCAGTTCTTC.

V is TRBV28 and J is TRBJ1-1; D is unresolved. Germline V CDR1 and CDR2: MDHEN, SYDVKM. Trimming stripped 3 bases from V and 6 bases from J, with 11 bases between. The CDR3 consists of 13 residues. The CDR3 DNA is TGTGCCAGCAGTTTCCCAGACATCTCTGAAGCTTTCTTT. Translating gives CASSFPDISEAFF. The full variable domain, with the rest looked up from reference TRBV28 and TRBJ1-1, is DVKVTQSSRYLVKRTGEKVFLECVQDMDHENMFWYRQDPGLGLRLIYFSYDVKMKEKGDIPEGYSVSREKKERFSLILESASTNQTSMYLCASSFPDISEAFFGQGTRLTVV.

This clone came up once. The gene calls are TRBV21-1 and TRBJ2-5; the table names TRBD2, a call not compared with the DNA. TRBV21-1 represents a pseudogene. The CDR3 is 15 residues long. CDR3 bases: TGTGCCAGCAGCAACCTCCGACGGGACCAAGAGACCCAGTACTTC. This sequence encodes CASSNLRRDQETQYF.

V is TRBV5-6 and J is TRBJ2-1; possible D gene TRBD1, 5 bases. V was trimmed by 1 base and J by 5 bases, leaving 13 bases between them. CDR3 length equals 15 residues. Germline CDR1 reads SGHDT; CDR2 reads YYEEEE. The CDR3 sequence: CASSLSRTNNNEQFF. The CDR3, as DNA: TGTGCCAGCAGCTTGAGCAGGACAAATAACAATGAGCAGTTCTTC.

The V and J genes are TRBV29-1 and TRBJ2-1; 9 nucleotides match TRBD1. V trimming: 4 bases; J trimming: 8 bases; junction bases outside the gene matches: 6. The CDR3 runs 13 residues. From germline, CDR1 is SQVTM and CDR2 ANQGSEA. The CDR3 is CSVGDRVDHEQFF. The CDR3 nucleotides are TGCAGCGTTGGGGACAGGGTAGACCATGAGCAGTTCTTC.

The chain employs TRBV10-3 and TRBJ1-2; 8 nucleotides align to TRBD1. CDR1 is ENHRY, CDR2 SYGVKD, per germline. The CDR3 is made up of 14 amino acids. Trimming removed 6 bases from V and 3 bases from J; junction bases left unmatched: 6. The CDR3 here is CAISSGGDDYGYTF. The CDR3 region has the DNA TGTGCCATCAGCTCAGGGGGCGATGACTATGGCTACACCTTC.

The chain is built from TRBV7-9 and TRBJ2-1, with TRBD2 matching over 7 bases. V lost 4 bases to trimming and J lost 3 bases; unmatched junction nucleotides: 15. The CDR3 length is 18 residues. The germline gives CDR1 SEHNR, CDR2 FQNEAQ (reference sequence). The CDR3 sequence: CASSSAVVGRENYNEQFF. CDR3 bases: TGTGCCAGCAGCTCCGCCGTCGTTGGGCGGGAGAACTACAATGAGCAGTTCTTC. The complete variable domain, with remaining parts taken from reference TRBV7-9 and TRBJ2-1, reads DTGVSQNPRHKITKRGQNVTFRCDPISEHNRLYWYRQTLGQGPEFLTYFQNEAQLEKSRLLSDRFSAERPKGSFSTLEIQRTEQGDSAMYLCASSSAVVGRENYNEQFFGPGTRLTVL.

The chain joins TRBV18 to TRBJ2-7; no clear D. Germline-derived CDR1 and CDR2 are KGHSH and LQKENI. The CDR3 runs to 14 residues. Deletions cut 1 base from V and 0 bases from J, with 7 bases between. The CDR3 loop is CASSPLTDSYEQYF. The CDR3 DNA reads TGTGCCAGCTCACCACTTACAGACTCCTACGAGCAGTACTTC.

This clone was seen a few times. The genes are TRBV28 and TRBJ1-2, with TRBD1 matching 7 bases. Losses at the gene ends were 6 bases for V and 4 bases for J; bases not matched to a gene: 8. The CDR3 is 14 amino acids. CDR1 is MDHEN and CDR2 is SYDVKM in the germline V gene. CDR3 DNA sequence: TGTGCCAGCAGAAGGGACAGCGCCGGCTATGGCTACACCTTC. This codes for CASRRDSAGYGYTF.

This clone was seen a few times. The rearrangement joins TRBV19 to TRBJ1-2, with 7 bases identical to TRBD1. V shed 6 bases, J shed 7 bases, and the junction held 5 bases outside the gene matches. The CDR3 has 12 amino acids. Germline CDR1 is LNHDA and CDR2 is SQIVND (reference sequence). The CDR3 sequence: CASRTGRSGYTF. The CDR3 nucleotides read TGTGCCAGTAGGACAGGGAGGAGTGGCTACACCTTC.

The chain recombines TRBV21-1 with TRBJ2-1; the table calls TRBD2, which could not be checked here. TRBV21-1 counts as a pseudogene. The CDR3 runs 15 residues. As DNA, the CDR3 is TGTGCCAGCACCTTGAACCCAGAGTGGAGCGGCAGGCAGTTCTTC. Translating gives CASTLNPEWSGRQFF.

The chain links TRBV19 to TRBJ1-2; the match to TRBD1 covers 11 bases. J gave up 4 bases and V 5 bases, and 12 bases lay outside the gene matches. Looked up from germline, CDR1 is LNHDA and CDR2 is SQIVND (reference sequence). The CDR3 contains 17 residues. The CDR3 region is CASSADRGQVGIYGYTF. The CDR3 DNA follows: TGTGCCAGTAGTGCGGACAGGGGGCAGGTGGGTATCTATGGCTACACCTTC.

This chain connects TRBV9 to TRBJ1-3, with D possibly TRBD1 on 5 matching bases. There are 16 residues in the CDR3. V shed 3 bases and J shed 4 bases, with 17 bases lying between them. Germline V gives CDR1 SGDLS, CDR2 YYNGEE. In nucleotides, the CDR3 is TGTGCCAGCAGCGCCCAGGGTGGCCTGTCCGGAAACACCATATATTTT. This codes for CASSAQGGLSGNTIYF.

The genes are TRBV28 and TRBJ1-1; maybe TRBD1 (5 bases). The germline V gene encodes CDR1 MDHEN and CDR2 SYDVKM. The CDR3 length is 16 residues. The germline V and J ends were trimmed by 6 bases and 1 base, with 18 bases remaining between them. Here the CDR3 DNA reads TGTGCCAGCAGCTATACCGTCTGGACACGGAACACTGAAGCTTTCTTT. Translated: CASSYTVWTRNTEAFF.

This clone came up once. The chain recombines TRBV7-2 with TRBJ1-4; D is perhaps TRBD1 (5 bases). V was cut by 3 bases and J by 2 bases, with 10 bases left in between. The length of the CDR3 is 15 residues. Germline V gene sequence: CDR1 SGHTA, CDR2 FQGNSA. This CDR3 is CASSFRKGTNEKLFF. CDR3 nucleotide sequence: TGTGCCAGCAGCTTCAGAAAGGGGACTAATGAAAAACTGTTTTTT.

The chain recombines TRBV30 with TRBJ2-5; 8 bases are shared with TRBD2. This CDR3 is 17 amino acids long. Germline values: CDR1 GTSNPN, CDR2 SVGIG (reference sequence). V lost 0 bases to trimming and J lost 2 bases; unmatched junction nucleotides: 11. In DNA, the CDR3 is TGTGCCTGGAGTGTATGGTTGGCTAGCGGGTCTCAAGAGACCCAGTACTTC. The encoded protein is CAWSVWLASGSQETQYF.

This clone turned up a few times. The chain is built from TRBV29-1 and TRBJ1-2; D gene unclear. Trimming stripped 5 bases from V and 2 bases from J, with 6 bases between. CDR3 length: 11 amino acids. CDR1 and CDR2 (germline): SQVTM, ANQGSEA. This CDR3 is CSVRVNYGYTF. DNA for the CDR3: TGCAGCGTTCGTGTGAACTATGGCTACACCTTC.